These 31 T cell receptor beta chains were all obtained from the same sample, sequenced in a study of cytomegalovirus exposure and HLA in healthy donors (dated by TCRdb to between 2016 and 2019). Libraries were prepared through the immunoSEQ multiplex PCR assay. For the multiplex PCR, a mixture combining 60 forward primers for TCR Vbeta segments and 13 reverse primers for TCR Jbeta segments was used. Sourced from immuneACCESS, this table was stored by TCRdb with only in-frame sequences that have V and J called. A share of the clones is absent; for the studies checked, an unresolved V gene accounts for under half, and the remainder has no known explanation. Here the sample has about 150,000 clones; roughly 74% occur a single time. 2.5% to 3% of the sample goes to the ten largest clones. Source material: PBMCs. All receptors come from a young man in good health and CMV-seronegative.

The CDR3 loop is CASSQGQHQDEQYF. CDR3 nucleotides: TGTGCCAGCAGCCAGGGACAGCATCAGGACGAGCAGTACTTC. The chain is built from TRBV13 and TRBJ2-7; 7 bases are a match to TRBD1. The V gene end was trimmed by 5 bases and the J gene end by 5 bases; junction bases not matched to a gene: 9. The length of the CDR3 is 14 residues. CDR1 and CDR2 (germline): PRHDT, FYEKMQ (reference sequence).

With respect to this clone: Germline is not matched at one junction end, which may reflect a read error. The rearrangement links TRBV13 to TRBJ2-6, with 7 bases matching TRBD1. The CDR3 is 19 residues long. CDR1 PRHDT and CDR2 FYEKMQ come from the germline V gene (reference sequence). CDR3 loop: CASSLVVETGPTGANGLTF. The CDR3 DNA follows: TGTGCCAGCAGCTTAGTAGTGGAGACAGGGCCTACTGGGGCCAACGGCCTGACTTTC. Full variable domain (missing parts from reference TRBV13 and TRBJ2-6): AAGVIQSPRHLIKEKRETATLKCYPIPRHDTVYWYQQGPGQDPQFLISFYEKMQSDKGSIPDRFSAQQFSDYHSELNMSSLELGDSALYFCASSLVVETGPTGANGLTFGAGSRLTVL.

The chain is built from TRBV6-5 and TRBJ1-2, with 9 bases matching TRBD1. V dropped 7 bases and J dropped 0; count of bases not matched to a gene: 3. CDR3 size: 14 residues. The V gene's germline CDR1 is MNHEY and CDR2 SVGAGI. The DNA for the CDR3 is TGTGCCAGCACCGACAGGGGGGCTAACTATGGCTACACCTTC. Protein sequence: CASTDRGANYGYTF.

The chain combines TRBV7-8 with TRBJ1-2, with 7 nucleotides matching TRBD1. Germline values: CDR1 SGHVS, CDR2 FQNEAQ. With 5 bases clipped from V and 2 bases from J, the junction kept 5 bases outside the gene matches. The CDR3 spans 14 residues. CDR3 sequence: CASSIRDSNYGYTF. The DNA for the CDR3 is TGTGCCAGCAGCATACGGGACAGCAACTATGGCTACACCTTC.

V and J are TRBV9 and TRBJ2-4; 10 nucleotides match TRBD2. V dropped 3 bases and J dropped 1; count of bases not matched to a gene: 10. The CDR3 length is 18 residues. The germline V gene has CDR1 SGDLS and CDR2 YYNGEE. CDR3 nucleotides: TGTGCCAGCAGCGGAGCGGGGGGGCCGGTTGAGGCCAAAAACATTCAGTACTTC. Translated: CASSGAGGPVEAKNIQYF.

DNA for the CDR3: TGTGCCAGCAGCCAACTTGGGACTAGCGGGGGCCAAGAGACCCAGTACTTC. Protein product: CASSQLGTSGGQETQYF. This chain connects TRBV4-2 to TRBJ2-5; 14 bases agree with TRBD2. The CDR3 is 17 amino acids. Germline CDR1 is LGHNA and CDR2 is YNFKEQ. With V trimmed by 2 bases and J by 1 base, 3 bases remained unmatched.

Worth noting for this clone: The identical CDR3 is also encoded by other nucleotide sequences in the sample. The chain employs TRBV18 and TRBJ1-2, with a weak D call TRBD1 (5 bases). The CDR3 runs to 12 residues. The ends were cut back, 3 bases at V and 4 bases at J, with 6 bases in the middle. Germline loops: CDR1 KGHSH, CDR2 LQKENI. The CDR3: CASSPDSYGYTF. CDR3 coding DNA: TGTGCCAGCTCACCTGACAGCTATGGCTACACCTTC.

The gene calls are TRBV4-1 and TRBJ1-1; 9 nucleotides align to TRBD1. Germline CDR1 is MGHRA and CDR2 is YSYEKL. The CDR3 sequence is 14 residues long. With 2 bases clipped from V and 3 bases from J, the junction kept 1 base outside the gene matches. The DNA for the CDR3 is TGCGCCAGCAGCCAATGGGACAGGGACACTGAAGCTTTCTTT. Translation: CASSQWDRDTEAFF.

The chain employs TRBV5-1 and TRBJ2-5; 7 nucleotides align to TRBD1. Germline V lookup: CDR1 SGHRS, CDR2 YFSETQ. The CDR3 totals 14 residues. Trimming took 3 bases from V and 5 from J; bases not matched to a gene: 7. The CDR3: CASSSWEQGETQYF. DNA of the CDR3: TGCGCCAGCAGCTCGTGGGAACAGGGGGAGACCCAGTACTTC.

This clone has just a few counts. V is TRBV18 and J is TRBJ1-6; D unresolved. Trimming pared 6 bases from V and 4 bases from J, leaving 10 bases between. Germline CDR1 is KGHSH and CDR2 is LQKENI. The CDR3 consists of 14 residues. DNA for the CDR3: TGTGCCAGCTCCACACGGGGATATAATTCACCCCTCCACTTT. It translates to CASSTRGYNSPLHF.

In regard to this clone: One end of the junction is discordant with germline, which a read error may explain. The rearrangement links TRBV7-9 to TRBJ2-6; D is ambiguous. The CDR3 runs to 14 residues. The V gene's germline CDR1 is SEHNR and CDR2 FQNEAQ (reference sequence). The CDR3 coding sequence is TGTTCCAGCAGCTTTTATTCTGGGGCCAACGTCCTGACTTTC. This translates into CSSSFYSGANVLTF.

Points on this clone: A junction end diverges from the germline sequence, so it may reflect a read error. The V gene is TRBV7-9, the J gene TRBJ2-6; D may be TRBD1 (5 bases). Germline V gene sequence: CDR1 SEHNR, CDR2 FQNEAQ (reference sequence). This CDR3 spans 15 amino acids. The CDR3 reads CASSLAPGYANGLTF. DNA for the CDR3: TGTGCCAGCAGCTTAGCTCCAGGGTATGCCAACGGCCTGACTTTC.

The chain is built from TRBV7-2 and TRBJ1-4; 7 nucleotides line up with TRBD1. The germline V gene has CDR1 SGHTA and CDR2 FQGNSA. The CDR3 contains 15 residues. V dropped 4 bases and J dropped 8; count of bases not matched to a gene: 10. The CDR3 loop reads CASSSQTGKREKLFF. In DNA, the CDR3 is TGTGCCAGCAGCTCGCAGACAGGGAAGCGGGAAAAACTGTTTTTT.

V is TRBV10-3 and J is TRBJ2-7; D is possibly TRBD1 (6 bases). The CDR3 has 16 amino acids. V lost 2 bases and J lost 1, with 15 bases in between. CDR1 ENHRY and CDR2 SYGVKD come from the germline V gene. DNA for the CDR3: TGTGCCATCAGTGAGCACCGGACAGCTATATCCTACGAGCAGTACTTC. The encoded protein is CAISEHRTAISYEQYF.

This chain joins TRBV11-2 and TRBJ2-1; 7 nucleotides line up with TRBD2. The CDR3 extends over 14 amino acids. With 8 bases clipped from V and 0 bases from J, the junction kept 4 bases outside the gene matches. CDR1 SGHAT and CDR2 FQNNGV come from the germline V gene. The CDR3 spells CASVGGSSYNEQFF. The CDR3 DNA reads TGTGCCAGCGTGGGGGGGAGCTCCTACAATGAGCAGTTCTTC.

A word on this clone: The junction does not match germline at one end; this may be a read error. J is TRBJ2-6 and V is TRBV11-2, with 10 bases fitting TRBD1. This CDR3 spans 18 amino acids. Germline-derived CDR1 and CDR2 are SGHAT and FQNNGV. The CDR3 protein is CASSLVVTGGSGANGLTF. DNA of the CDR3: TGTGCCAGCAGCTTAGTTGTGACAGGGGGCTCTGGGGCCAACGGCCTGACTTTC.

The chain employs TRBV27 and TRBJ1-6, with D maybe TRBD1 (6 bases). The V gene's germline CDR1 is MNHEY and CDR2 SMNVEV (reference sequence). The V end was cut by 5 bases, the J end by 3 bases, with 11 bases between. CDR3 length equals 15 residues. CDR3 sequence: CASSPGDNYNSPLHF. CDR3 bases: TGTGCCAGCAGTCCAGGGGATAACTATAATTCACCCCTCCACTTT.

This rearrangement joins TRBV5-1 to TRBJ1-1; D gene unclear. The CDR3 consists of 15 residues. Trimming took off 4 bases at V and 1 base at J, with 14 bases between the two ends. Germline lookup yields CDR1 SGHRS and CDR2 YFSETQ. The CDR3 loop reads CASSLGRQTNTEAFF. For the CDR3, the DNA is TGCGCCAGCAGCCTCGGGAGACAAACGAACACTGAAGCTTTCTTT.

The chain uses TRBV28 and TRBJ2-3; 7 bases agree with TRBD2. With 3 bases clipped from V and 0 bases from J, the junction kept 6 bases outside the gene matches. This CDR3 has 16 amino acids. The germline V gene has CDR1 MDHEN and CDR2 SYDVKM. The CDR3 DNA sequence: TGTGCCAGCAGTTTTCGGGGGGTTGCTAGCACAGATACGCAGTATTTT. It encodes CASSFRGVASTDTQYF.

Only a few counts were recorded for this clone. A junction end diverges from the germline sequence, so it may reflect a read error. The chain carries TRBV5-6 and TRBJ2-4; tentatively, D is TRBD2 (5 bases). The length of the CDR3 is 15 residues. Germline V lookup: CDR1 SGHDT, CDR2 YYEEEE. The CDR3 loop reads CASSFRSLAKNSQYF. The CDR3 DNA follows: TGTGCCAGCAGCTTCAGATCCCTAGCCAAAAACAGTCAGTACTTC.

V gene TRBV9 combines with J gene TRBJ2-2; 9 positions agree with TRBD1. Germline trimming cut 1 base from V and 3 bases from J; bases unmatched to any gene: 10. This CDR3 comprises 18 residues. Germline V gives CDR1 SGDLS, CDR2 YYNGEE. The CDR3, as DNA: TGTGCCAGCAGCGTATCCATTACAGGGGGCTGGGACACCGGGGAGCTGTTTTTT. It encodes CASSVSITGGWDTGELFF. The full variable domain, its missing parts supplied by reference TRBV9 and TRBJ2-2, is DSGVTQTPKHLITATGQRVTLRCSPRSGDLSVYWYQQSLDQGLQFLIQYYNGEERAKGNILERFSAQQFPDLHSELNLSSLELGDSALYFCASSVSITGGWDTGELFFGEGSRLTVL.

This clone was seen a handful of times. CDR3 region: CASSLNLYGYTF. Written as DNA, the CDR3 is TGTGCCAGCAGTTTAAATCTATATGGCTACACCTTC. This rearrangement joins TRBV28 to TRBJ1-2, with unresolved D. The CDR3 runs 12 residues. In germline, CDR1 is MDHEN, CDR2 SYDVKM. The ends were cut back, 2 bases at V and 5 bases at J, with 6 bases in the middle.

The chain combines TRBV6-5 with TRBJ1-1; D gene ambiguous. V lost 7 bases and J lost 0, with 12 bases in between. CDR3 length: 14 amino acids. CDR1 MNHEY and CDR2 SVGAGI come from the germline V gene. CDR3 region: CASTSQGVNTEAFF. The CDR3 nucleotides read TGTGCCAGCACCTCCCAAGGAGTGAACACTGAAGCTTTCTTT.

V is TRBV5-6 and J is TRBJ1-5; no clear D. The CDR3 is 18 amino acids. V lost 0 bases and J lost 8, with 24 bases in between. The germline CDR1 and CDR2 sequences are SGHDT and YYEEEE. The CDR3: CASSLGPPQTPLAEPQHF. Here the CDR3 DNA reads TGTGCCAGCAGCTTGGGGCCCCCCCAAACCCCCCTCGCGGAGCCCCAGCATTTT.

The gene calls are TRBV7-9 and TRBJ2-7; TRBD1 matches at 8 bases. The germline gives CDR1 SEHNR, CDR2 FQNEAQ (reference sequence). V shed 5 bases and J 9 bases; nucleotides not matched to a gene: 9. This CDR3 region has 13 residues. CDR3 bases: TGTGCCAGCAGCCCCGACAGGGGAGGCGCGCAGTACTTC. Translation: CASSPDRGGAQYF.

The chain joins TRBV28 to TRBJ2-3; D is perhaps TRBD2 (5 bases). CDR1 MDHEN and CDR2 SYDVKM come from the germline V gene. CDR3 length equals 11 residues. V lost 6 bases and J lost 8, with 9 bases in between. CDR3 residues: CASRTIGTQYF. The CDR3, as DNA: TGTGCCAGCAGGACTATCGGTACGCAGTATTTT. Drawing the rest from reference TRBV28 and TRBJ2-3, the complete variable domain is DVKVTQSSRYLVKRTGEKVFLECVQDMDHENMFWYRQDPGLGLRLIYFSYDVKMKEKGDIPEGYSVSREKKERFSLILESASTNQTSMYLCASRTIGTQYFGPGTRLTVL.

V gene TRBV7-2 combines with J gene TRBJ1-2, with TRBD1 identical over 7 bases. J gave up 5 bases and V 7 bases, and 13 bases lay outside the gene matches. The CDR3 length is 15 residues. Germline V gene sequence: CDR1 SGHTA, CDR2 FQGNSA. The CDR3 nucleotides are TGTGCCAGCACCTTTGAAGGGGGCGCTGGATATGGCTACACCTTC. Translation: CASTFEGGAGYGYTF.

To note about this clone: Relative to the germline gene, one junction end is altered; a read error may explain this. The rearrangement links TRBV7-9 to TRBJ2-6, with TRBD2 matching over 7 bases. CDR3 length: 19 amino acids. CDR1 is SEHNR, CDR2 FQNEAQ, per germline (reference sequence). CDR3 DNA sequence: TGTGCCAGCAGCTTAGCGGGAGTAAGACAGCGGGGAGGGGCCAACGGCCTGACTTTC. It codes for CASSLAGVRQRGGANGLTF. The whole variable domain, remainder taken from reference TRBV7-9 and TRBJ2-6, is DTGVSQNPRHKITKRGQNVTFRCDPISEHNRLYWYRQTLGQGPEFLTYFQNEAQLEKSRLLSDRFSAERPKGSFSTLEIQRTEQGDSAMYLCASSLAGVRQRGGANGLTFGAGSRLTVL.

The chain couples TRBV27 to TRBJ2-2; no definite D call. CDR1 and CDR2 from the germline V gene are MNHEY and SMNVEV (reference sequence). There are 12 residues in the CDR3. Trimming pared 7 bases from V and 8 bases from J, leaving 11 bases between. Written as DNA, the CDR3 is TGTGCCAGCACCCTACCTCCGGGGGAGCTGTTTTTT. Its protein is CASTLPPGELFF.

This clone was seen just once. The V and J genes are TRBV6-5 and TRBJ1-1; no firm D call. Trimming took 6 bases from V and 4 from J, leaving 9 bases between them. The CDR3 covers 12 residues. Germline CDR1 reads MNHEY; CDR2 reads SVGAGI. The CDR3 reads CASRSAGTEAFF. The CDR3 coding sequence is TGTGCCAGCAGGTCCGCGGGCACTGAAGCTTTCTTT.

Only a few counts were recorded for this clone. The chain links TRBV5-5 to TRBJ2-7, with D perhaps TRBD2 (5 bases). V lost 7 bases and J 3 bases, leaving 35 bases between the germline ends. The V gene's germline CDR1 is SGHKS and CDR2 YYEKEE (reference sequence). The CDR3 has 20 residues. CDR3 loop: CASRRPTKPFEPSYGYEQYF. The CDR3 DNA is TGTGCCAGCCGACGACCGACTAAACCTTTTGAGCCTTCTTACGGCTACGAGCAGTACTTC.